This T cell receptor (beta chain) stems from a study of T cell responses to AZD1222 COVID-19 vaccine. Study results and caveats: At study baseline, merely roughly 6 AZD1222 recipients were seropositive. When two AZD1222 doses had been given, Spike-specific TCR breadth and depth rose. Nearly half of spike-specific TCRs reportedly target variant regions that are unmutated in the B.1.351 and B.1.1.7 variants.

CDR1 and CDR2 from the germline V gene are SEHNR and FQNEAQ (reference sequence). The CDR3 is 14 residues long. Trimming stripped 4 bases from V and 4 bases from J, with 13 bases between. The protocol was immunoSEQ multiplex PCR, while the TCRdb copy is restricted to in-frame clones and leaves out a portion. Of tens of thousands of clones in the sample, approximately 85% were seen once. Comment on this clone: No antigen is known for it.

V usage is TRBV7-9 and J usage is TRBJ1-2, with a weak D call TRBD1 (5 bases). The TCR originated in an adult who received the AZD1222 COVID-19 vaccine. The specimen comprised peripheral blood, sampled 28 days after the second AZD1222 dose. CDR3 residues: CASSSRPGTYGYTF. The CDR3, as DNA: TGTGCCAGCAGCTCAAGACCGGGGACCTATGGCTACACCTTC. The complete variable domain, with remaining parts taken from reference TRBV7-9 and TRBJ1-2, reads DTGVSQNPRHKITKRGQNVTFRCDPISEHNRLYWYRQTLGQGPEFLTYFQNEAQLEKSRLLSDRFSAERPKGSFSTLEIQRTEQGDSAMYLCASSSRPGTYGYTFGSGTRLTVV.